This record looks at one T cell receptor beta chain sequence and its context. What it binds is not known. This sample was included in a study of shared clonotypes between healthy human individuals. Study observations and caveats: Clonotypes which were not shared had lower generation probabilities than clonotypes that all four donors shared.

Libraries were prepared by immunoSEQ multiplex PCR; TCRdb keeps only in-frame clonotypes and omits some of them. The repertoire holds about 2.1 million clones, with 90% to 95% as singletons. The naive CD8 fraction comprised CD45RO-negative cells positively selected for CCR7 and excluded terminally differentiated effector memory CD45RA+ cells. Between the trimmed V and J ends, which lost 7 bases and 0 bases, there was a span of 7 bases. This CDR3 is built from 13 residues. The germline gives CDR1 SGDLS, CDR2 YYNGEE. This rearrangement joins TRBV9 to TRBJ2-2, with D unclear. The TCR comes from a man aged 18 to 30 in good health. Some clones in this sample may be carry-over from other donors' samples. The sample was naive CD8+ T cells from PBMCs. In nucleotides, the CDR3 is TGTGCCAGCCGGCTCTCGAACACCGGGGAGCTGTTTTTT. Protein product: CASRLSNTGELFF.